This TCR beta chain comes out of a study of CD8 T cells in Susac syndrome. About 0.5 to 1 ug RNA was reverse transcribed with random hexamers. By means of immunoSEQ multiplex PCR, TCR beta CDR3 spanning 54 Vbeta and 13 Jbeta underwent amplification. TCRdb passed the immunoSEQ multiplex PCR reads through MiXCR, listing each CDR3 protein once. Of approximately 170,000 distinct CDR3 sequences listed, 93% are singletons. The CDR3 totals 14 residues. Germline V CDR1 and CDR2: SGDLS, YYNGEE. V lost 0 bases and J 1 base, leaving 7 bases between the germline ends. CD8+ and CD4+ T cells taken from blood had their TCR beta sequenced.

The receptor's source is a human donor in good health. Input material: CD4+ T cells from PBMCs. The chain couples TRBV9 to TRBJ1-2; the D gene is possibly TRBD1 (6 bases). CDR3 loop: CASSVVGGNYGYTF. The CDR3 DNA sequence: TGTGCCAGCAGCGTAGTAGGGGGTAACTATGGCTACACCTTC.